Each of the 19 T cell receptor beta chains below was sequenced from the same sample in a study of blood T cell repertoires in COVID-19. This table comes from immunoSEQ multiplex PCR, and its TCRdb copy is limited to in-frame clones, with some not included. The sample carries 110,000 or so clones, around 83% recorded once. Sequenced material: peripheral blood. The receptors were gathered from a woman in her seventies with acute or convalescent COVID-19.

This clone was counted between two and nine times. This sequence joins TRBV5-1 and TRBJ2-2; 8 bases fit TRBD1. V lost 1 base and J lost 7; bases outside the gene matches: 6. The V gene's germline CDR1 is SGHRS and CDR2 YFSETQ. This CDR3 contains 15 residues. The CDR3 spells CASSLIQGAVGELFF. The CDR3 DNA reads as TGCGCCAGCAGCTTGATTCAGGGGGCTGTCGGGGAGCTGTTTTTT.

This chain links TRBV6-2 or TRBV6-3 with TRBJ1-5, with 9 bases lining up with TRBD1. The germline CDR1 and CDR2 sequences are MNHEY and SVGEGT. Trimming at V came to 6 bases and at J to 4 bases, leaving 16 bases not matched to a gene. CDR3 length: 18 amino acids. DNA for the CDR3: TGTGCCAGCAGCCCATTAGGGACAGGGAGGACCCCAAATCAGCCCCAGCATTTT. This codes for CASSPLGTGRTPNQPQHF.

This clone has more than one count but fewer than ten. CDR3 protein: CASSKTGLGNYGYTF. DNA of the CDR3: TGTGCCAGCAGCAAAACAGGGCTAGGCAACTATGGCTACACCTTC. The rearrangement joins TRBV7-2 to TRBJ1-2; D perhaps matches TRBD1 (6 bases). The germline V and J ends were trimmed by 5 bases and 2 bases, with 15 bases remaining between them. The germline V gene encodes CDR1 SGHTA and CDR2 FQGNSA. This CDR3 is built from 15 residues.

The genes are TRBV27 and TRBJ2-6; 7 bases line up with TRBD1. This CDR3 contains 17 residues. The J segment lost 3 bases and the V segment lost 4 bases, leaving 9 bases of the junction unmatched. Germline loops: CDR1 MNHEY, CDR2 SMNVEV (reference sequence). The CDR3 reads CASSSGERGLGANVLTF. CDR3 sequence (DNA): TGTGCCAGCAGTTCGGGCGAGAGGGGGCTTGGGGCCAACGTCCTGACTTTC. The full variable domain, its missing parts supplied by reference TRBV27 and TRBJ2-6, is EAQVTQNPRYLITVTGKKLTVTCSQNMNHEYMSWYRQDPGLGLRQIYYSMNVEVTDKGDVPEGYKVSRKEKRNFPLILESPSPNQTSLYFCASSSGERGLGANVLTFGAGSRLTVL.

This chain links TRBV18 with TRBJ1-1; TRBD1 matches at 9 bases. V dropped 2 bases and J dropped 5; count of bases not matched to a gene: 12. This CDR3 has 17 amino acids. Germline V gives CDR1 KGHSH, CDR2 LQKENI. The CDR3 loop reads CASSPYDGTGSKTEAFF. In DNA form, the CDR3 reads TGTGCCAGCTCACCATACGACGGGACAGGGTCGAAAACTGAAGCTTTCTTT. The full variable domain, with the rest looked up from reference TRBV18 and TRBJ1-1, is NAGVMQNPRHLVRRRGQEARLRCSPMKGHSHVYWYRQLPEEGLKFMVYLQKENIIDESGMPKERFSAEFPKEGPSILRIQQVVRGDSAAYFCASSPYDGTGSKTEAFFGQGTRLTVV.

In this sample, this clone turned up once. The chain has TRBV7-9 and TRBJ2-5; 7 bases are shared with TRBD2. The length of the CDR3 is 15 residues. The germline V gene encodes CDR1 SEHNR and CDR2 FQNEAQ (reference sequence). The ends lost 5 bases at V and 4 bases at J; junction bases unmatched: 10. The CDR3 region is CASSPWGGGPETQYF. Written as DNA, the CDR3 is TGTGCCAGCAGCCCCTGGGGGGGTGGCCCAGAGACCCAGTACTTC.

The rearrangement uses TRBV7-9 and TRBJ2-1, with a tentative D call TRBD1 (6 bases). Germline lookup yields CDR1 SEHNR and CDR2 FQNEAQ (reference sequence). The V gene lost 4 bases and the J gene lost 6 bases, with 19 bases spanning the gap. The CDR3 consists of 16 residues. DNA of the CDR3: TGTGCCAGCAGCTCGTGGGGGCGCGAGGCGGCCAATGAGCAGTTCTTC. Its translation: CASSSWGREAANEQFF. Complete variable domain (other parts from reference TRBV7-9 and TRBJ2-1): DTGVSQNPRHKITKRGQNVTFRCDPISEHNRLYWYRQTLGQGPEFLTYFQNEAQLEKSRLLSDRFSAERPKGSFSTLEIQRTEQGDSAMYLCASSSWGREAANEQFFGPGTRLTVL.

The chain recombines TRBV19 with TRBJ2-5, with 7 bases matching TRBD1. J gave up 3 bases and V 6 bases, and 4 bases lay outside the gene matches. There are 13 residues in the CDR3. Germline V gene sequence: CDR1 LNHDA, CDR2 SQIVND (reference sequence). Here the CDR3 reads CASSDRAKETQYF. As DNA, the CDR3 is TGTGCCAGTAGCGACAGGGCCAAAGAGACCCAGTACTTC. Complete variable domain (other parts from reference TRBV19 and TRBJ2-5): DGGITQSPKYLFRKEGQNVTLSCEQNLNHDAMYWYRQDPGQGLRLIYYSQIVNDFQKGDIAEGYSVSREKKESFPLTVTSAQKNPTAFYLCASSDRAKETQYFGPGTRLLVL.

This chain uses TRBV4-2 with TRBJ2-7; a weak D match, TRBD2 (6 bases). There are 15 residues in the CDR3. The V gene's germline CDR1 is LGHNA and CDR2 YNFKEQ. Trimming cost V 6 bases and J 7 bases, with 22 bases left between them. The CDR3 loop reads CASSIRTEMEGEQYV. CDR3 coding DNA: TGTGCCAGCAGTATTAGGACCGAGATGGAGGGGGAGCAGTACGTC.

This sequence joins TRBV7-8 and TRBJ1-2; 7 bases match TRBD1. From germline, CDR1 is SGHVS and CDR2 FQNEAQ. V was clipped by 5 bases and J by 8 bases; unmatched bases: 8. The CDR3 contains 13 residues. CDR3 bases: TGTGCCAGCAGCCAACAGGGGCTTACCGGCTACACCTTC. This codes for CASSQQGLTGYTF.

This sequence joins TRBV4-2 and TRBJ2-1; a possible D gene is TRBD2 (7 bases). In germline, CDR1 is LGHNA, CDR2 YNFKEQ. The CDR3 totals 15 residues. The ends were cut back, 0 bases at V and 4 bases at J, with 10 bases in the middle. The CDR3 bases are TGTGCCAGCAGCCAAGAGGGGGGGCTTTACAATGAGCAGTTCTTC. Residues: CASSQEGGLYNEQFF.

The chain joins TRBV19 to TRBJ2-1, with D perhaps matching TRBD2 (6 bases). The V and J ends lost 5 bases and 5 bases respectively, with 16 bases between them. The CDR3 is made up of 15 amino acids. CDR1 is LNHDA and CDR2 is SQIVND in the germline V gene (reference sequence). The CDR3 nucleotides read TGTGCCAGTAGTTTCCTACGGGGGATTCACAATGAGCAGTTCTTC. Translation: CASSFLRGIHNEQFF.

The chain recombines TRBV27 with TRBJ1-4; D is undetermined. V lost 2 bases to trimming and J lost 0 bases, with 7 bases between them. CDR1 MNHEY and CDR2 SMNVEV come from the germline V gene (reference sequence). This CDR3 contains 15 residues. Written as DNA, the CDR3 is TGTGCCAGCAGTTTACTAGGTGCAACTAATGAAAAACTGTTTTTT. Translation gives CASSLLGATNEKLFF. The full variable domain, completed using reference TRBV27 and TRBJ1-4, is EAQVTQNPRYLITVTGKKLTVTCSQNMNHEYMSWYRQDPGLGLRQIYYSMNVEVTDKGDVPEGYKVSRKEKRNFPLILESPSPNQTSLYFCASSLLGATNEKLFFGSGTQLSVL.

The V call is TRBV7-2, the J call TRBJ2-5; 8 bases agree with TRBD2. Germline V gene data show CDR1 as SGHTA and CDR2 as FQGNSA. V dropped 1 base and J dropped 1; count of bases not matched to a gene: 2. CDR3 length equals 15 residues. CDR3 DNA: TGTGCCAGCAGCTTAGGCGGGGGGCGCCAAGAGACCCAGTACTTC. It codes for CASSLGGGRQETQYF. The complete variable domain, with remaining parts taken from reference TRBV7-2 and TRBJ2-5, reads GAGVSQSPSNKVTEKGKDVELRCDPISGHTALYWYRQSLGQGLEFLIYFQGNSAPDKSGLPSDRFSAERTGGSVSTLTIQRTQQEDSAVYLCASSLGGGRQETQYFGPGTRLLVL.

The CDR3 nucleotides are TGTGCCAGCAGTAGCACAGTTGAGAACACTGAAGCTTTCTTT. Translated: CASSSTVENTEAFF. J is TRBJ1-1 and V is TRBV6-5, with D uncertain. V lost 5 bases and J 1 base, leaving 11 bases between the germline ends. Germline loops: CDR1 MNHEY, CDR2 SVGAGI. The CDR3 totals 14 residues.

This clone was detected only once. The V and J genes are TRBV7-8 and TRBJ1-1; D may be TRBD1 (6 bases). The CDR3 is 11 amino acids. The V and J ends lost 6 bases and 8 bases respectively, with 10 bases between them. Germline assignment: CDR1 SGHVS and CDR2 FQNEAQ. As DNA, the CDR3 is TGTGCCAGCAGTACACAGGGAGAAGCTTTCTTT. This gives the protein CASSTQGEAFF.

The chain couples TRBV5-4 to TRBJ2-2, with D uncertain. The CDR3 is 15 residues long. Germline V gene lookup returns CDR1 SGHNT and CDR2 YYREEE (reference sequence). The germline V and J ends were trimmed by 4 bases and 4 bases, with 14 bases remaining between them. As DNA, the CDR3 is TGTGCCAGCAGCCAGTCCGGGTTGGGCACCGGGGAGCTGTTTTTT. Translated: CASSQSGLGTGELFF.

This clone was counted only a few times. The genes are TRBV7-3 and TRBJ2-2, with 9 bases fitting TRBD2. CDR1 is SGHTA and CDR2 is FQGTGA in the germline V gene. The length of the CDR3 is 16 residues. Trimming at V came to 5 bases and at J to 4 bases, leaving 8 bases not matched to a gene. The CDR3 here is CASSPTPGLATGELFF. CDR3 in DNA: TGTGCCAGCAGCCCTACACCGGGACTAGCCACCGGGGAGCTGTTTTTT.

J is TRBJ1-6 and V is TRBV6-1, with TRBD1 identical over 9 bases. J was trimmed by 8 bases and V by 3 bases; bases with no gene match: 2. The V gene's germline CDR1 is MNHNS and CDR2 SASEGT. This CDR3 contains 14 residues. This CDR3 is CASSDGTGYSPLHF. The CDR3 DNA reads TGTGCCAGCAGTGACGGGACAGGGTATTCACCCCTCCACTTT.